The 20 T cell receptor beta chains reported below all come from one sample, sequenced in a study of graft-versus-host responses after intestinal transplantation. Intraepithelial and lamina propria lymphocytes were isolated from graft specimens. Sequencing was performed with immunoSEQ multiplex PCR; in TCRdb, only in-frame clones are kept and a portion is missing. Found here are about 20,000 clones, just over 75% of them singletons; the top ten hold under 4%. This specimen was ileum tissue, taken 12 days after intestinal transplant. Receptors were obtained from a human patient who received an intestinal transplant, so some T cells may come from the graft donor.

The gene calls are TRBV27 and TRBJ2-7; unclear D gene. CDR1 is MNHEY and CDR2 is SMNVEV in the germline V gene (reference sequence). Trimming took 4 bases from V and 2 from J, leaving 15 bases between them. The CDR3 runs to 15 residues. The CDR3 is CASSCPRRSAYEQYF. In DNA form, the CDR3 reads TGTGCCAGCAGTTGCCCTCGGCGGAGCGCCTACGAGCAGTACTTC.

The CDR3 bases are TGCGCCAGCAGCCAAGTTGGCCCAGAAGGGGCGGGGGAGACCCAGTACTTC. Amino acid sequence: CASSQVGPEGAGETQYF. This chain links TRBV4-3 with TRBJ2-5, with a weak D call TRBD2 (6 bases). The CDR3 totals 17 residues. V lost 1 base, J lost 5 bases, and 20 bases lay in between. The germline V gene has CDR1 LGHNA and CDR2 YSLEER.

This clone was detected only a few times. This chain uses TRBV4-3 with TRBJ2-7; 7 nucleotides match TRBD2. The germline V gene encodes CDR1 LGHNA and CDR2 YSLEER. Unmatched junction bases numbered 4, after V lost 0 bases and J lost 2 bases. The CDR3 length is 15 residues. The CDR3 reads CASSQDLGGAYEQYF. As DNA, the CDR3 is TGCGCCAGCAGCCAAGATTTGGGAGGGGCCTACGAGCAGTACTTC.

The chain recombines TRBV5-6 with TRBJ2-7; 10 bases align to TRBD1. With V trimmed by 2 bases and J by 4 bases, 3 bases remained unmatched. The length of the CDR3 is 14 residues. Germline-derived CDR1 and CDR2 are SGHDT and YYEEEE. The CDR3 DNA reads TGTGCCAGCAGCTTTGGGACAGGGGAGTACGAGCAGTACTTC. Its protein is CASSFGTGEYEQYF. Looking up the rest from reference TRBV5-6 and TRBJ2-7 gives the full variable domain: DAGVTQSPTHLIKTRGQQVTLRCSPKSGHDTVSWYQQALGQGPQFIFQYYEEEERQRGNFPDRFSGHQFPNYSSELNVNALLLGDSALYLCASSFGTGEYEQYFGPGTRLTVT.

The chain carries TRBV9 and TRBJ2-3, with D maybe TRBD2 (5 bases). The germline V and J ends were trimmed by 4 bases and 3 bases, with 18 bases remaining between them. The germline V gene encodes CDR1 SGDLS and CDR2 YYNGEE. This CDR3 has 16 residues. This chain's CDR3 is CASSLGLFGETDTQYF. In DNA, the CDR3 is TGTGCCAGCAGCCTTGGCCTCTTTGGGGAGACAGATACGCAGTATTTT.

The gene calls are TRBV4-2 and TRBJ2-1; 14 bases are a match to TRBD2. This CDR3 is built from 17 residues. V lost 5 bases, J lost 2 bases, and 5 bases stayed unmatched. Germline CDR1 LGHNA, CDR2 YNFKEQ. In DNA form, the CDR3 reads TGTGCCAGCAGCACGACTAGCGGGGGGGGGACCTACAATGAGCAGTTCTTC. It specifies CASSTTSGGGTYNEQFF.

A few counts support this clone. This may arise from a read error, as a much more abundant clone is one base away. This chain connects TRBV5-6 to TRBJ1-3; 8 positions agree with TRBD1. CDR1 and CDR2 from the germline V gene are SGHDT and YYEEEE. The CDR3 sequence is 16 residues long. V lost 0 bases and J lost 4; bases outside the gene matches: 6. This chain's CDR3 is CASSLAQGASGNTIYF. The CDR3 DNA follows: TGTGCCAGCAGCTTGGCCCAGGGGGCATCCGGAAACACCATATATTTT.

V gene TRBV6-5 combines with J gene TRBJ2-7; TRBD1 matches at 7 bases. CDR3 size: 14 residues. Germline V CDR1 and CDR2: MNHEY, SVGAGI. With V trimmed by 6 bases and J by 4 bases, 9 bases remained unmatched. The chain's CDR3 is CASRYGQATYEQYF. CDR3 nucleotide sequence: TGTGCCAGCAGGTATGGACAGGCTACTTACGAGCAGTACTTC.

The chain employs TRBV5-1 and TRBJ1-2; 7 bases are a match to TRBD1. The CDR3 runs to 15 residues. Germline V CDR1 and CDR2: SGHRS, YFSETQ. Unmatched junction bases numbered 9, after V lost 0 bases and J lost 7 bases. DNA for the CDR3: TGCGCCAGCAGCTTGGTAGCGGTCGGGACAGTTGGCTACACCTTC. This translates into CASSLVAVGTVGYTF.

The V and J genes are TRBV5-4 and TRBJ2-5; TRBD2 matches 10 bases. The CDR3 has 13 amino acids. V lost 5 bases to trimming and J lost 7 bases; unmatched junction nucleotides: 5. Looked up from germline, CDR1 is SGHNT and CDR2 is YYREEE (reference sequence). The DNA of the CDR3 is TGTGCCAGCAGGGTAGCGGGGGGCGGGACCCAGTACTTC. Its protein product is CASRVAGGGTQYF.

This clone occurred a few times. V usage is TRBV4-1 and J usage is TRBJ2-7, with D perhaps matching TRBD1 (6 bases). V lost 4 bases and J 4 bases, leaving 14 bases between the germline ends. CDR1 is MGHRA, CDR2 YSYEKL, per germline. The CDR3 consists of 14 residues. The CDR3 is CASSPGQGSYEQYF. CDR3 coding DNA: TGCGCCAGCAGCCCAGGGCAGGGGTCGTACGAGCAGTACTTC.

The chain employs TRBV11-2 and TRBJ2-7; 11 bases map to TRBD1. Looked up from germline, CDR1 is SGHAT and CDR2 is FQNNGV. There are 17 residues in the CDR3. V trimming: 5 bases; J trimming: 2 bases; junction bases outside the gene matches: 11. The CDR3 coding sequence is TGTGCCAGCAGCCCCGGAAAGGGACAGGGGGTCACCTACGAGCAGTACTTC. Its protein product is CASSPGKGQGVTYEQYF.

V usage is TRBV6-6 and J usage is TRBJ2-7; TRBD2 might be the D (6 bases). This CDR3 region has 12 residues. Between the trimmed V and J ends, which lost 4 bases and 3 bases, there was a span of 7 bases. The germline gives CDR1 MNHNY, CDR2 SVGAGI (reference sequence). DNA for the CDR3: TGTGCCAGCAGTTTGGGGGGCTACGAGCAGTACTTC. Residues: CASSLGGYEQYF.

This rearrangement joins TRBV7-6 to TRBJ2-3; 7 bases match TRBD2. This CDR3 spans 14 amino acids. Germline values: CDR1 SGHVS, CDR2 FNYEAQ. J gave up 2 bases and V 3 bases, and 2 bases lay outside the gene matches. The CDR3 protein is CASSFGGFTDTQYF. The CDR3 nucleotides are TGTGCCAGCAGCTTCGGGGGGTTCACAGATACGCAGTATTTT.

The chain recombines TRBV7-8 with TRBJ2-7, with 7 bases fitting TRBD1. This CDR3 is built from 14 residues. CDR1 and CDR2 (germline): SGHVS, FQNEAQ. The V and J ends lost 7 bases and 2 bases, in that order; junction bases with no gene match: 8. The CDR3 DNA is TGTGCCAGCAACTCCCGGGACAGCCCCTACGAGCAGTACTTC. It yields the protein CASNSRDSPYEQYF.

The CDR3 spells CASSQDQGLAYNEQFF. The CDR3 DNA reads as TGCGCCAGCAGCCAAGATCAGGGACTAGCTTACAATGAGCAGTTCTTC. The V and J genes are TRBV4-1 and TRBJ2-1; TRBD2 matches at 9 bases. CDR1 and CDR2 from the germline V gene are MGHRA and YSYEKL. The CDR3 covers 16 residues. V dropped 0 bases and J dropped 4; count of bases not matched to a gene: 4.

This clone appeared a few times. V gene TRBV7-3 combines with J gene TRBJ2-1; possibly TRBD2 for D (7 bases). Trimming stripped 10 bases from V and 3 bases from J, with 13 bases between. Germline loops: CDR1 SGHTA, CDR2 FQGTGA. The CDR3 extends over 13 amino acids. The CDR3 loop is CAKGGGFYNEQFF. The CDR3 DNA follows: TGTGCCAAAGGGGGGGGCTTCTACAATGAGCAGTTCTTC.

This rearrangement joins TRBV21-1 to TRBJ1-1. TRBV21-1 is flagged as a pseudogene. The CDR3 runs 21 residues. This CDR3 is CASSKGRVSGVARTVNTEAFF. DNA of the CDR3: TGTGCCAGCAGCAAGGGACGGGTTTCGGGGGTCGCTAGGACGGTGAACACTGAAGCTTTCTTT.

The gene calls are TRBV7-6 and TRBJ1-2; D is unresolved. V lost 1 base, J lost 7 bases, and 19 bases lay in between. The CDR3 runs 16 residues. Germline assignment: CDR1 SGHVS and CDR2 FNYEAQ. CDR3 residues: CASSLVSSGSEGGYTF. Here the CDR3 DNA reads TGTGCCAGCAGCTTAGTCTCATCGGGAAGCGAGGGTGGCTACACCTTC.

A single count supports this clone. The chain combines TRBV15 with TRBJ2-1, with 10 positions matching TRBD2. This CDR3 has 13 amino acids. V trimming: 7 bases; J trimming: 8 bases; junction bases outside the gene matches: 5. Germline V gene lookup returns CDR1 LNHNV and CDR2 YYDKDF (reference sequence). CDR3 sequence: CATKASGRYEQFF. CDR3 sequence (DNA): TGTGCCACCAAGGCTAGCGGGAGATATGAGCAGTTCTTC.